This TCR beta chain was obtained from a study of T-cell reconstitution after alpha-beta-depleted transplantation in children. Germline lookup yields CDR1 MNHEY and CDR2 SVGEGT. This CDR3 is 16 amino acids long. The V segment lost 0 bases and the J segment 5 bases; nucleotides outside the gene matches: 3. Preparation of the TCRbeta library involved a method that used unique molecular identifiers. TCRdb independently ran MiXCR on the PCR reads; one entry per CDR3 protein. The repertoire has some 490,000 distinct CDR3 sequences, about an eighth of them found once; the top ten carry around 5.8%. V usage is TRBV6-2 or TRBV6-3 and J usage is TRBJ2-1, with 11 bases aligning to TRBD2. Material: PBMCs from the stem cell graft donor, obtained from the stem cell graft. The clonotype was recovered from a human donor who donated a stem cell graft to a child with combined immunodeficiency. The CDR3 DNA reads TGTGCCAGCAGTTACTCCAAGACTAGCGGGAACAATGAGCAGTTCTTC. Translated, it gives CASSYSKTSGNNEQFF.